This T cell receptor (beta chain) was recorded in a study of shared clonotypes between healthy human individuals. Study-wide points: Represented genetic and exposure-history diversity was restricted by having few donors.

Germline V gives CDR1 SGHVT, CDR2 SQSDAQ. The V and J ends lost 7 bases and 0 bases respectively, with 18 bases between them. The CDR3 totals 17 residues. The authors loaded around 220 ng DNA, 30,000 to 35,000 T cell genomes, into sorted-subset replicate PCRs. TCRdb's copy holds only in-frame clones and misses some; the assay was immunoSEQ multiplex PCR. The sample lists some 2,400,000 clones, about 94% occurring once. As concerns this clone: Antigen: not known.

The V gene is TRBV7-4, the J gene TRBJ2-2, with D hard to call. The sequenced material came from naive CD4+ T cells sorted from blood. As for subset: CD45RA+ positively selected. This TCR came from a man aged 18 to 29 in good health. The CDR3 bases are TGTGCCAGCACGACGACCCAAACGTTCGCGAACACCGGGGAGCTGTTTTTT. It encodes CASTTTQTFANTGELFF.